The present TCR beta chain was sequenced within a study of molecular identifiers for immune sequencing clone quantification listed by TCRdb under 2018. About the investigation overall: In a replicate experiment, RNA from 20,000 or 100,000 naive CD8 T cells was split into five aliquots, four of which were sequenced. This methods study used CD8 T cells to benchmark TCR RNA copy counting and molecular-identifier clustering-based TCR repertoire sequencing (MIDCIRS).

This clonotype has at least ten counts. Its antigen is not yet known. The sample holds no much larger clone one base away, and base qualities are not on file. Library preparation was by PCR. Sequencer: Illumina HiSeq 4000. Bulk TCR libraries were generated as previously described, with the TCR primers listed in Table S5 used. The Qiagen AllPrep DNA/RNA kit was used to purify total RNA. Before any analysis, reads coming from multiple sequencing runs of the same library were combined into one pool. The paper's processing steps were these. Reads were retained only if an exact TCR constant sequence was present, and the retained reads were trimmed to 150 nt and grouped according to their 12-nt molecular barcodes. Reads inside each barcode group were sub-clustered using a 15% Levenshtein threshold, and a quality-weighted consensus sequence was constructed for each RNA molecule. Non-functional sequences were filtered out, along with any lower-count sequence sitting one edit away from another sequence. Based on a fit of two negative binomial distributions, barcode sub-clusters having less than 20% of the maximum read count were discarded. TCRdb reprocessed the public reads (quality trimming at Q25 with fastp, clone calling with MiXCR) and kept in-frame beta chains. Identical CDR3 proteins give one entry, which carries the most common genes and DNA. The V and J calls and clone size come from TCRdb's table, not from the authors' own analysis. This sample gives 600,000 to 650,000 distinct CDR3 sequences in total; just under 20% of them show up just once. The ten largest clones represent roughly 0.85% of the sample.

Libraries of naive CD8 T cells were built from approximately 20,000 to 980,000 sorted cells, with 10%, 30% or 50% of the purified RNA used. Naive CD8 T cells were FACS-sorted as CD8+CD4-CCR7+CD45RA+ on a BD FACSAria II into RLT Plus buffer. Roughly ten TCR copies' worth of Jurkat RNA were spiked into roughly 19,000-1,000,000 naive CD8 T cell samples to test detection sensitivity. Enrichment of CD8 T cells was performed with RosetteSep CD8+ T Cell Enrichment Cocktail and Ficoll-Paque, after which ACK red cell lysis was carried out. Overall study outcomes, separate from this receptor: In CMV-specific effector cells, clones with more than 20 RNA copies contained over 98% of molecules, whereas in naive cells such clones contained under 1% of molecules. When barcode sub-clustering was left out, chimeric consensus sequences inflated TCR diversity, with chimeras reaching as high as 47%. Modeling estimated about three recovered TCR RNA copies per cell, compared with about 10 by digital PCR, which implies around 33% capture efficiency. Highly expanded clone sizes could be underestimated if identical TCR molecules share a barcode. Spiked-in Jurkat TCR RNA equivalent to a single cell was reported to be detectable even among one million naive CD8 T cells. Spiked-in Jurkat TCR RNA (10 copies' worth), which is not part of the donor repertoire, was contained in the naive libraries.

Spanning cysteine to phenylalanine, the CDR3 consists of 15 amino acids. The kept DNA is CDR3 alone, 45 bases in frame from the first base. Via the germline V gene (reference sequence), CDR1 is PRHDT and CDR2 FYEKMQ. After removal of 5 bases from V and 6 bases from J, the junction retains 7 bases not matched to a gene. This TCR was sampled from a human donor in good health. Some libraries in this study had Jurkat cell RNA spiked in. The V and J genes are TRBV13 and TRBJ1-2; TRBD1 aligns with 12 central bases. Sequencing was performed on naive CD8+ T cells from blood, with Jurkat cell RNA spiked in. The cell subset or site label corresponds to: FACS-sorted CD8+CD4-CCR7+CD45RA+ naive T cells. The CDR3 sequence is CASSVMGQGADGYTF. The sequenced DNA: TGTGCCAGCAGCGTGATGGGACAGGGGGCAGATGGCTACACCTTC.